The 4 T cell receptor beta chains listed next were all sequenced from one sample in a study of shared clonotypes between healthy human individuals. Sequencing used immunoSEQ multiplex PCR; TCRdb keeps in-frame clones, though not all of them. Altogether some 1.5 million clones are present, roughly 97% being singletons, with the ten largest covering roughly 1.2%. Sequenced sample: naive CD4+ T cells sorted from blood. Subset in this sample: CD45RA+ positively selected. The receptors originated from a man younger than 40 in good health.

This chain links TRBV30 with TRBJ1-5; 8 nucleotides align to TRBD1. The V segment lost 1 base and the J segment 2 bases; nucleotides outside the gene matches: 4. CDR1 is GTSNPN, CDR2 SVGIG, per germline (reference sequence). There are 15 residues in the CDR3. The CDR3 reads CAWSGGQARNQPQHF. The CDR3 region has the DNA TGTGCCTGGAGTGGGGGACAGGCGCGCAATCAGCCCCAGCATTTT. Full variable domain (remainder filled in from reference TRBV30 and TRBJ1-5): SQTIHQWPATLVQPVGSPLSLECTVEGTSNPNLYWYRQAAGRGLQLLFYSVGIGQISSEVPQNLSASRPQDRQFILSSKKLLLSDSGFYLCAWSGGQARNQPQHFGDGTRLSIL.

V and J are TRBV29-1 and TRBJ2-1; 13 nucleotides agree with TRBD2. CDR1 is SQVTM, CDR2 ANQGSEA, per germline. V shed 1 base, J shed 4 bases, and the junction held 4 bases outside the gene matches. The CDR3 sequence is 16 residues long. CDR3 in DNA: TGCAGCGTTGAAGGGACTAGCGGGAGCTGGTACAATGAGCAGTTCTTC. Encoded protein: CSVEGTSGSWYNEQFF.

The rearrangement links TRBV11-3 to TRBJ2-5, with D possibly called TRBD1 or TRBD2 (5 bases each). Germline V gene sequence: CDR1 SGHNT, CDR2 YENEEA. V lost 0 bases and J lost 4, with 9 bases in between. The CDR3 extends over 14 amino acids. CDR3 DNA sequence: TGTGCCAGCAGCTTAGATGGGGCGGGAGAGACCCAGTACTTC. Protein sequence: CASSLDGAGETQYF.

J is TRBJ1-2 and V is TRBV29-1; D is unresolved. Germline assignment: CDR1 SQVTM and CDR2 ANQGSEA. V lost 3 bases and J lost 4, with 12 bases in between. The CDR3 has 13 residues. The CDR3 nucleotides are TGCAGCGTTGAGCGGTTGACCGGCTATGGCTACACCTTC. Encoded protein: CSVERLTGYGYTF.